The rows below give T cell receptor beta chains drawn from one sample of a study of human T cells and chemical hapten exposure. TCRdb redid the calling of the RACE reads with MiXCR, one entry per CDR3 protein. Here the sample spans over 70,000 distinct CDR3 sequences, roughly 11% being singletons. This specimen was whole blood, taken in connection with sensitization to the hapten diphenylcyclopropenone (DPC). These receptors originate from a man aged 18 to 30 with alopecia areata. Some clones in this sample may be carry-over from other donors' samples. CDR3s include the opening cysteine and the closing phenylalanine or tryptophan. Fields, in order: V gene, D gene, CDR3 protein. A D gene is named only where the DNA matches it firmly.

v_call: TRBV12-3/TRBV12-4; d_call: .; cdr3_aa: CATSQLNYGYTF
v_call: TRBV19; d_call: .; cdr3_aa: CASQKPGVNEQFF
v_call: TRBV7-9; d_call: .; cdr3_aa: CASSLDLGDEQFF
v_call: TRBV10-2; d_call: .; cdr3_aa: CASQEGSSYEQYF
v_call: TRBV2; d_call: .; cdr3_aa: CASRGGWETQYF
v_call: TRBV9; d_call: TRBD1; cdr3_aa: CASSGQGAGSPLHF
v_call: TRBV11-3; d_call: TRBD1; cdr3_aa: CASSKTGGGGYEQFF
v_call: TRBV3-1; d_call: .; cdr3_aa: CASSQDPGTWAQYF
v_call: TRBV12-5; d_call: TRBD1; cdr3_aa: CASGPRTGDTEAFF
v_call: TRBV5-6; d_call: .; cdr3_aa: CASSLGGRKETQYF
v_call: TRBV11-2; d_call: .; cdr3_aa: CASSLRQYGYTF
v_call: TRBV4-1; d_call: .; cdr3_aa: CASKFLGGTGELFF
v_call: TRBV7-9; d_call: .; cdr3_aa: CASSLVGQGAFF
v_call: TRBV7-9; d_call: .; cdr3_aa: CASSFSEQGVYGYTF
v_call: TRBV14; d_call: TRBD1; cdr3_aa: CASRLTGEDEQYF
v_call: TRBV6-6; d_call: TRBD1; cdr3_aa: CASSNGQGGYEQYF
v_call: TRBV28; d_call: .; cdr3_aa: CASSSPYEQYF
v_call: TRBV29-1; d_call: .; cdr3_aa: CSVEGGRNADTQYF
v_call: TRBV9; d_call: TRBD1; cdr3_aa: CASSVGPGGRGTQYF
v_call: TRBV6-2/TRBV6-3; d_call: .; cdr3_aa: CATLNRDYNSPLHF
v_call: TRBV27; d_call: .; cdr3_aa: CASGGYFETQYF
v_call: TRBV19; d_call: .; cdr3_aa: CASSKDRNIQYF
v_call: TRBV11-2; d_call: TRBD2; cdr3_aa: CASRPHPRGGGLAKNIQYF
v_call: TRBV6-5; d_call: .; cdr3_aa: CASSYSYGRDNYGYTF
v_call: TRBV4-3; d_call: .; cdr3_aa: CASSPARPGELFF
v_call: TRBV4-3; d_call: .; cdr3_aa: CASSQDEYYGYTF
v_call: TRBV4-1; d_call: .; cdr3_aa: CASSQPGRYGYTF
v_call: TRBV12-3/TRBV12-4; d_call: .; cdr3_aa: CASSRTSNYGYTF
v_call: TRBV3-1; d_call: .; cdr3_aa: CASSPDSNQPQHF
v_call: TRBV19; d_call: .; cdr3_aa: CASSTGRGVEETQYF
v_call: TRBV12-3/TRBV12-4; d_call: .; cdr3_aa: CASSQGAGELFF